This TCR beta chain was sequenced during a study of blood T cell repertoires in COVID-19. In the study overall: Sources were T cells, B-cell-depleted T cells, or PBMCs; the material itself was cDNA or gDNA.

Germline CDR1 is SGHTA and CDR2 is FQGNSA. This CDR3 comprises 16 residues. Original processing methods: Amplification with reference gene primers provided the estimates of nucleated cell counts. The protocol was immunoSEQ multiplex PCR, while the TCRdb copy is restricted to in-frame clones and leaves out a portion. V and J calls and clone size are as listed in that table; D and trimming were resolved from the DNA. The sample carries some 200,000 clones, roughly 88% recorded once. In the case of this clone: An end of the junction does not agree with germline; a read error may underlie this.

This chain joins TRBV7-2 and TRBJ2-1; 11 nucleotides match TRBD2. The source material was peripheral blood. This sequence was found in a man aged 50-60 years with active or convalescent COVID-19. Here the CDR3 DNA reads TGTGCCAGCAGCGTAGCGGGGGGGAACACCTACAATGAGCAGTTCTTC. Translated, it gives CASSVAGGNTYNEQFF.